This T cell receptor beta chain was profiled in a study of blood T cell repertoires in COVID-19. Background on the study: Sources were T cells, B-cell-depleted T cells, or PBMCs; the material itself was cDNA or gDNA.

Cohorts were based on clinical histories the participants reported. The V end was cut by 1 base, the J end by 1 base, with 9 bases between. This CDR3 region has 16 residues. Germline V gene data show CDR1 as SGHTS and CDR2 as YDEGEE. Generated by immunoSEQ multiplex PCR, the TCRdb table keeps only in-frame clones and is missing some. This table has a few hundred thousand clones, roughly 87% appearing once. This clonotype was sampled from a woman aged 25 to 39 who had recovered from COVID-19. The sequencing sample was made of PBMCs or T cells enriched from blood (not recorded which). The chain carries TRBV5-8 and TRBJ1-6; D call uncertain. As DNA, the CDR3 is TGTGCCAGCAGCTTGCGAGGGAGGTCCTATAATTCACCCCTCCACTTT. Translated, it gives CASSLRGRSYNSPLHF.